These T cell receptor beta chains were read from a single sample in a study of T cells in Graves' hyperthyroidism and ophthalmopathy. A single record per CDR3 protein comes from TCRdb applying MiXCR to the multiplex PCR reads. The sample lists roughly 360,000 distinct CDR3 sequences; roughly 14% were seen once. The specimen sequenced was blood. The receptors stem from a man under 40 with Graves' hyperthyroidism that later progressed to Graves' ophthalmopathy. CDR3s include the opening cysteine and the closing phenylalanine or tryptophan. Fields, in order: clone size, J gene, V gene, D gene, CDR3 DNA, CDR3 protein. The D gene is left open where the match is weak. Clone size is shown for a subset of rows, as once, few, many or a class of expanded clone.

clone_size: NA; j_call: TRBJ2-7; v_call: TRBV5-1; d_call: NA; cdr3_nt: TGCGCCAGCAGCTCGTTAGTCTCCTACGAGCAGTACTTC; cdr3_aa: CASSSLVSYEQYF
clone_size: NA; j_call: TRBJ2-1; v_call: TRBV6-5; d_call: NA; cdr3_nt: TGTGCCAGCAGTTTCAACGACCAGCCCGGGAATGAGCAATTCTTC; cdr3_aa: CASSFNDQPGNEQFF
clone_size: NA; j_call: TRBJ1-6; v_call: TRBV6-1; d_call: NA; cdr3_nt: TGTGCCAGCAAAGGGAGGGGTGTATGGAATTCACCCCTCCACTTT; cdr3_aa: CASKGRGVWNSPLHF
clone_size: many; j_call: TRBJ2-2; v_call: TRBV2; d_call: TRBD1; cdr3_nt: TGTGCCAGCAGGGGACAGGGCTCCGCCGGGGAGCTGTTTTTT; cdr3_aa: CASRGQGSAGELFF
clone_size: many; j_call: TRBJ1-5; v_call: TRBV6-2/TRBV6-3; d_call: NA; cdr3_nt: TGTGCCAGCAGTTACTCGATTGAAAAGGGATTAAATCAGCCCCAGCATTTT; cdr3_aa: CASSYSIEKGLNQPQHF
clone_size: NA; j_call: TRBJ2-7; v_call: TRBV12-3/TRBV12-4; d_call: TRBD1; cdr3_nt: TGTGCCAGCAGTGGGACAGGCCTCTACGAGCAGTACTTC; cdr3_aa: CASSGTGLYEQYF
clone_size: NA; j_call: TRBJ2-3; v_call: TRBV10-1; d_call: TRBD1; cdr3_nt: TGCGCCAGCAGTGAAGGGACAGGGGGCTACACAGATACGCAGTATTTT; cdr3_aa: CASSEGTGGYTDTQYF
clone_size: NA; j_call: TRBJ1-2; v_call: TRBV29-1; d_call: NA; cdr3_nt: TGCAGCGTTGAAGGAGGTAGCGGCTACACCTTC; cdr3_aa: CSVEGGSGYTF
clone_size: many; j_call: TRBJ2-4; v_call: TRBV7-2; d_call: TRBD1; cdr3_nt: TGTGCCAGCAGCTTAGTAGGGCAGGGGGCCATTCAGTACTTC; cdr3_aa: CASSLVGQGAIQYF
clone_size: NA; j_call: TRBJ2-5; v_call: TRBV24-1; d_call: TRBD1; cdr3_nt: TGTGCCACCAGTGATCCAGCACCGGGACAGGTATTAGAGACCCAGTACTTC; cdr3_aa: CATSDPAPGQVLETQYF
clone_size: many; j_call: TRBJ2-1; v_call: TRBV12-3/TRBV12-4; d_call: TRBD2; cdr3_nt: TGTGCCAGCAGTTCTCCACCGGGACTAGCGGGGGGTTACAATGAGCAGTTCTTC; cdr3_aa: CASSSPPGLAGGYNEQFF
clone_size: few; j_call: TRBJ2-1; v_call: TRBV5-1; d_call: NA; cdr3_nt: TGCGCCAGCAGCCCCCAGGTGGGGGGCGACCATGAGCAGTTCTTC; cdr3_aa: CASSPQVGGDHEQFF
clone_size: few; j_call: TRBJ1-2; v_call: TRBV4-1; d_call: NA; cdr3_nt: TGCGCCAGCAGCCAAGTGGGACTGTCCTATGGCTACACCTTC; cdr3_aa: CASSQVGLSYGYTF